Presented here are 31 T cell receptor beta chains from one specimen sequenced in a study of human T cells and chemical hapten exposure. TCRdb re-called the RACE reads with MiXCR, one entry per CDR3 protein. The sample yields approximately 370,000 distinct CDR3 sequences, approximately 5.8% seen once. Time point given: pre-sensitization, week 0. The sample's treatment: therapeutic diphenylcyclopropenone sensitization with weekly scalp DPC. The source was whole blood, collected in connection with sensitization to the hapten diphenylcyclopropenone (DPC). The receptors here all came from a woman in her late teens or twenties with alopecia areata. Some clones in this sample may be carry-over from other donors' samples.

The table lists this clonotype with many counts. The chain uses TRBV20-1 and TRBJ1-2; TRBD1 is a possible D gene (6 bases). The CDR3 consists of 16 residues. V was clipped by 2 bases and J by 1 base, with 17 bases between them. CDR1 and CDR2 (germline): DFQATT, SNEGSKA (reference sequence). The CDR3 loop reads CSARPSGQHYNYGYTF. CDR3 bases: TGCAGTGCTAGACCATCGGGACAACACTATAACTATGGCTACACCTTC.

This rearrangement joins TRBV7-9 to TRBJ1-5, with D uncertain. CDR3 length: 16 residues. The germline gives CDR1 SEHNR, CDR2 FQNEAQ (reference sequence). V dropped 1 base and J dropped 3 bases, with 13 bases sitting between them. The CDR3 coding sequence is TGTGCCAGCAGCTTAGGAGGACCGGGCTTCAATCAGCCCCAGCATTTT. It translates to CASSLGGPGFNQPQHF. Full variable domain (remainder filled in from reference TRBV7-9 and TRBJ1-5): DTGVSQNPRHKITKRGQNVTFRCDPISEHNRLYWYRQTLGQGPEFLTYFQNEAQLEKSRLLSDRFSAERPKGSFSTLEIQRTEQGDSAMYLCASSLGGPGFNQPQHFGDGTRLSIL.

This clonotype was counted at least ten times. The V gene is TRBV6-5, the J gene TRBJ2-3, with TRBD1 matching over 7 bases. CDR3 length: 14 amino acids. The germline gives CDR1 MNHEY, CDR2 SVGAGI. Trimming took 6 bases from V and 2 from J; bases not matched to a gene: 5. The CDR3 region is CASRRQGATDTQYF. CDR3 nucleotide sequence: TGTGCCAGCAGGAGACAGGGAGCCACAGATACGCAGTATTTT.

The chain recombines TRBV20-1 with TRBJ1-1, with D unclear. The CDR3 runs to 11 residues. The V gene's germline CDR1 is DFQATT and CDR2 SNEGSKA (reference sequence). Trimming took off 1 base at V and 3 bases at J, with 3 bases between the two ends. CDR3 sequence reads: CSARADTEAFF. CDR3 nucleotides: TGCAGTGCTAGAGCGGACACTGAAGCTTTCTTT.

This clonotype has ten or more counts. The chain links TRBV7-2 to TRBJ1-5; D is undetermined. CDR3 size: 14 residues. Trimming pared 2 bases from V and 3 bases from J, leaving 8 bases between. The germline gives CDR1 SGHTA, CDR2 FQGNSA. The CDR3 loop reads CASSLRGPNQPQHF. The CDR3 nucleotides are TGTGCCAGCAGCTTACGGGGTCCCAATCAGCCCCAGCATTTT.

This clonotype was picked up a small number of times. The chain uses TRBV6-5 and TRBJ2-4; the match to TRBD2 covers 8 bases. The V and J ends lost 0 bases and 4 bases, in that order; junction bases with no gene match: 8. The CDR3 is made up of 17 amino acids. Per the germline V gene, CDR1 is MNHEY and CDR2 is SVGAGI. The CDR3 DNA sequence: TGTGCCAGCAGTTACTCGAGAGTAGCGGGGACTAAAAACATTCAGTACTTC. It translates to CASSYSRVAGTKNIQYF.

This chain links TRBV18 with TRBJ1-1, with TRBD1 identical over 8 bases. Germline trimming cut 2 bases from V and 7 bases from J; bases unmatched to any gene: 9. Germline loops: CDR1 KGHSH, CDR2 LQKENI. CDR3 length equals 15 residues. The CDR3: CASSPYGDRGGEAFF. CDR3 bases: TGTGCCAGCTCACCATACGGTGACAGGGGCGGTGAAGCTTTCTTT.

The chain has TRBV10-3 and TRBJ2-2, with D possibly TRBD1 on 6 matching bases. CDR3 length equals 14 residues. V was shortened by 2 bases and J by 6 bases, with 10 bases between the two germline ends. Germline V gives CDR1 ENHRY, CDR2 SYGVKD. This CDR3 reads CAISEAPGAGELFF. The CDR3 DNA reads TGTGCCATCAGTGAGGCCCCAGGGGCCGGGGAGCTGTTTTTT.

The J gene is TRBJ2-4, the V gene TRBV18, with D possibly matching TRBD2 (5 bases). V was trimmed by 3 bases and J by 3 bases, leaving 12 bases between them. The V gene's germline CDR1 is KGHSH and CDR2 LQKENI. There are 15 residues in the CDR3. The CDR3 here is CASSPSSGDKNIQYF. The CDR3 DNA is TGTGCCAGCTCACCGTCATCCGGGGACAAAAACATTCAGTACTTC.

At least ten counts were recorded for this clonotype. The chain joins TRBV10-3 to TRBJ1-1; D might be TRBD1 (6 bases). The CDR3 consists of 15 residues. V dropped 0 bases and J dropped 3 bases, with 11 bases sitting between them. Looked up from germline, CDR1 is ENHRY and CDR2 is SYGVKD. The chain's CDR3 is CAISESYRADTEAFF. CDR3 DNA sequence: TGTGCCATCAGTGAGTCGTACAGGGCGGACACTGAAGCTTTCTTT.

This clonotype was detected ten times or more. This chain joins TRBV18 and TRBJ1-2; a weak D match, TRBD1 (5 bases). Germline assignment: CDR1 KGHSH and CDR2 LQKENI. The CDR3 loop spans 13 amino acids. Trimming took 2 bases from V and 8 from J, leaving 12 bases between them. CDR3 protein: CASSPKSGEGYTF. CDR3 bases: TGTGCCAGCTCACCAAAGTCGGGGGAAGGCTACACCTTC.

This clonotype was counted a few times. This chain joins TRBV6-6 and TRBJ1-4, with 7 bases fitting TRBD1. The CDR3 is 18 residues long. With 2 bases clipped from V and 8 bases from J, the junction kept 17 bases outside the gene matches. CDR1 and CDR2 (germline): MNHNY, SVGAGI (reference sequence). The CDR3 coding sequence is TGTGCCAGCAGTTACCTTCCATACACGGACAGGTTTCGGGAAAAACTGTTTTTT. Translation gives CASSYLPYTDRFREKLFF.

This clonotype was seen ten or more times. One end of the junction varies from germline; a read error may be responsible. The CDR3 loop is CASSSNPNTGELFF. In DNA form, the CDR3 reads TGTGCTAGCAGCTCAAACCCCAACACCGGGGAGCTGTTTTTT. The chain has TRBV7-7 and TRBJ2-2; the D is unclear. Germline CDR1 reads SSHAT; CDR2 reads FNYEAQ (reference sequence). This CDR3 contains 14 residues.

This clonotype was seen a few times. The chain couples TRBV9 to TRBJ1-4, with D possibly TRBD1 on 6 matching bases. Germline V gene sequence: CDR1 SGDLS, CDR2 YYNGEE. CDR3 length: 15 residues. V lost 4 bases and J 6 bases, leaving 16 bases between the germline ends. The CDR3 is CASSYLAGADEKLFF. DNA of the CDR3: TGTGCCAGCAGCTACCTGGCAGGGGCGGATGAAAAACTGTTTTTT.

V and J are TRBV11-2 and TRBJ2-1; 7 bases are a match to TRBD1. J gave up 7 bases and V 6 bases, and 6 bases lay outside the gene matches. In germline, CDR1 is SGHAT, CDR2 FQNNGV. The CDR3 extends over 13 amino acids. This CDR3 reads CASSLDRENEQFF. The DNA for the CDR3 is TGTGCCAGCAGTCTCGACAGGGAGAATGAGCAGTTCTTC.

This chain connects TRBV3-1 to TRBJ2-7; D gene uncertain. Trimming took 0 bases from V and 0 from J, leaving 9 bases between them. This CDR3 spans 15 amino acids. Germline CDR1 is LGHDT and CDR2 is YNNKEL (reference sequence). The chain's CDR3 is CASSQDSLSSYEQYF. In nucleotides, the CDR3 is TGTGCCAGCAGCCAAGATTCATTAAGCTCCTACGAGCAGTACTTC.

This clonotype came up many times. The gene calls are TRBV12-3 or TRBV12-4 and TRBJ1-1; no reliable D call. Deletions cut 5 bases from V and 7 bases from J, with 14 bases between. The CDR3 is 13 residues long. This CDR3 is CASSIFEGGEAFF. In nucleotides, the CDR3 is TGTGCCAGCAGTATATTTGAAGGTGGTGAAGCTTTCTTT.

The V gene is TRBV5-4, the J gene TRBJ2-3; D is undetermined. This CDR3 is built from 15 residues. V lost 2 bases and J 0 bases, leaving 10 bases between the germline ends. Germline lookup yields CDR1 SGHNT and CDR2 YYREEE (reference sequence). The CDR3 sequence: CASSFRSSSTDTQYF. The CDR3 coding sequence is TGTGCCAGCAGCTTTAGGTCCAGCAGCACAGATACGCAGTATTTT.

This clonotype was recorded many times. V and J are TRBV7-3 and TRBJ2-1; 8 nucleotides match TRBD2. The CDR3 is made up of 13 amino acids. Unmatched junction bases numbered 4, after V lost 5 bases and J lost 7 bases. Germline values: CDR1 SGHTA, CDR2 FQGTGA. CDR3 region: CASSQTGGNEQFF. Written as DNA, the CDR3 is TGTGCCAGCAGCCAAACGGGAGGGAATGAGCAGTTCTTC.

This clonotype has a count of ten or more. The chain joins TRBV2 to TRBJ2-7; 7 positions agree with TRBD2. This CDR3 region has 14 residues. CDR1 SNHLY and CDR2 FYNNEI come from the germline V gene. With 7 bases clipped from V and 3 bases from J, the junction kept 9 bases outside the gene matches. The CDR3 loop is CASIGSERGYEQYF. CDR3 in DNA: TGTGCCAGCATAGGGTCGGAGCGGGGCTACGAGCAGTACTTC.

This clonotype was seen many times. The J gene is TRBJ2-3, the V gene TRBV7-2, with TRBD2 matching 9 bases. CDR1 and CDR2 (germline): SGHTA, FQGNSA. V lost 3 bases and J lost 5; bases outside the gene matches: 9. This CDR3 is 16 amino acids long. CDR3 sequence reads: CASSFKSGGRKDTQYF. The CDR3 DNA follows: TGTGCCAGCAGCTTTAAAAGCGGGGGGCGTAAAGATACGCAGTATTTT.

This clonotype was picked up a small number of times. The CDR3 region is CASSPLAESYEQYF. CDR3 DNA: TGTGCCAGCTCACCCCTAGCCGAGTCCTACGAGCAGTACTTC. The chain links TRBV18 to TRBJ2-7; tentatively, D is TRBD2 (5 bases). Germline assignment: CDR1 KGHSH and CDR2 LQKENI. The CDR3 has 14 residues. V was cut by 3 bases and J by 1 base, with 10 bases left in between.

This clonotype has more than one count but fewer than ten. The chain has TRBV29-1 and TRBJ2-1; 10 bases match TRBD2. Germline loops: CDR1 SQVTM, CDR2 ANQGSEA. V trimming: 7 bases; J trimming: 1 base; junction bases outside the gene matches: 4. This CDR3 is built from 14 residues. As DNA, the CDR3 is TGCAGCGGATTAGCGGGGGGTTCCTACAATGAGCAGTTCTTC. It specifies CSGLAGGSYNEQFF.

This clonotype was picked up many times. The rearrangement links TRBV5-6 to TRBJ2-1; D is possibly TRBD1 or TRBD2 (6 bases each). Germline-derived CDR1 and CDR2 are SGHDT and YYEEEE. The CDR3 contains 13 residues. V was trimmed by 7 bases and J by 8 bases, leaving 16 bases between them. In DNA, the CDR3 is TGTGCCAGCGCTAGGGGGGCGGGACATGAGCAGTTCTTC. The encoded protein is CASARGAGHEQFF.

V is TRBV13 and J is TRBJ1-1; D is ambiguous. V was clipped by 4 bases and J by 4 bases, with 13 bases between them. The CDR3 consists of 14 residues. Germline V gene sequence: CDR1 PRHDT, CDR2 FYEKMQ (reference sequence). CDR3: CASSSEGESTEAFF. The CDR3 bases are TGTGCCAGCAGCTCGGAAGGAGAGAGCACTGAAGCTTTCTTT.

This clonotype was counted ten times or more. V is TRBV28 and J is TRBJ2-7; D perhaps matches TRBD1 (5 bases). The length of the CDR3 is 14 residues. The germline CDR1 and CDR2 sequences are MDHEN and SYDVKM. Trimming took 5 bases from V and 0 from J, leaving 11 bases between them. DNA for the CDR3: TGTGCCAGCAGTCCGGACACGAGCTCCTACGAGCAGTACTTC. Residues: CASSPDTSSYEQYF.

This clonotype was observed at least ten times. This chain joins TRBV9 and TRBJ2-7; 7 positions agree with TRBD2. CDR3 length: 15 amino acids. CDR1 and CDR2 from the germline V gene are SGDLS and YYNGEE. The J segment lost 1 base and the V segment lost 3 bases, leaving 7 bases of the junction unmatched. DNA for the CDR3: TGTGCCAGCAGCGCGAGCGGGGCCAGGTCCTACGAGCAGTACTTC. It yields the protein CASSASGARSYEQYF.

This clonotype was seen ten or more times. This chain uses TRBV10-3 with TRBJ2-1; maybe TRBD2 (5 bases). Between the trimmed V and J ends, which lost 0 bases and 7 bases, there was a span of 7 bases. This CDR3 spans 13 amino acids. In germline, CDR1 is ENHRY, CDR2 SYGVKD. CDR3 amino acids: CAISESAGNEQFF. The DNA of the CDR3 is TGTGCCATCAGTGAGTCGGCGGGTAATGAGCAGTTCTTC.

This clonotype was observed many times. The chain carries TRBV7-2 and TRBJ2-4, with 8 bases fitting TRBD1. From germline, CDR1 is SGHTA and CDR2 FQGNSA. V lost 1 base, J lost 8 bases, and 7 bases stayed unmatched. This CDR3 comprises 15 residues. CDR3 DNA sequence: TGTGCCAGCAGCTTAGGGACAGGGCTCTGGCACATTCAGTACTTC. Amino acid sequence: CASSLGTGLWHIQYF.

This clonotype occurred a few times. The DNA for the CDR3 is TGTGCCAGCAGCTTAGAACTGGGACAGGGGCGATCACCCCTCCACTTT. Protein: CASSLELGQGRSPLHF. This chain connects TRBV7-2 to TRBJ1-6; 10 bases agree with TRBD1. The CDR3 loop spans 16 amino acids. CDR1 is SGHTA and CDR2 is FQGNSA in the germline V gene. The trim removed 1 base at V and 10 bases at J, leaving 7 bases unmatched. Combining the CDR3 with reference TRBV7-2 and TRBJ1-6 gives the whole variable domain GAGVSQSPSNKVTEKGKDVELRCDPISGHTALYWYRQSLGQGLEFLIYFQGNSAPDKSGLPSDRFSAERTGGSVSTLTIQRTQQEDSAVYLCASSLELGQGRSPLHFGNGTRLTVT.

This chain uses TRBV27 with TRBJ1-2, with 7 bases matching TRBD1. The CDR3 loop spans 15 amino acids. Trimming took 4 bases from V and 1 from J; bases not matched to a gene: 6. The germline V gene encodes CDR1 MNHEY and CDR2 SMNVEV (reference sequence). CDR3 sequence reads: CASSSTGVFNYGYTF. The CDR3 nucleotides read TGTGCCAGCAGTTCAACAGGGGTATTTAACTATGGCTACACCTTC.